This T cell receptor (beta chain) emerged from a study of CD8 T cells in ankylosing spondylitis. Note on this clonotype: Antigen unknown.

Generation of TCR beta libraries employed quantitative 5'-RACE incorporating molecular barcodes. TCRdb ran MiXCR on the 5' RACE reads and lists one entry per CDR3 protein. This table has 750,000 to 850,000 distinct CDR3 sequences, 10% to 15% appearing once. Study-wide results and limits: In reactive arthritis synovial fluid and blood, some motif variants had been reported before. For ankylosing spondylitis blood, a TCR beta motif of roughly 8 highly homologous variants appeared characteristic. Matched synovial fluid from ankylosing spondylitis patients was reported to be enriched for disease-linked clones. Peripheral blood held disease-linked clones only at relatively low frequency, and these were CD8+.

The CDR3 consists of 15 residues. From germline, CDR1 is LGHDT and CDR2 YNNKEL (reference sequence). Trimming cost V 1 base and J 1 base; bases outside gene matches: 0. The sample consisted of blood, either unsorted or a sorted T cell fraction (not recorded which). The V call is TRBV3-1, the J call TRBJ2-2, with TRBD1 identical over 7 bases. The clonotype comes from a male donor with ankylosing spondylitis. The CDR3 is CASSQGQGNTGELFF. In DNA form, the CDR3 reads TGTGCCAGCAGCCAAGGACAGGGGAACACCGGGGAGCTGTTTTTT.